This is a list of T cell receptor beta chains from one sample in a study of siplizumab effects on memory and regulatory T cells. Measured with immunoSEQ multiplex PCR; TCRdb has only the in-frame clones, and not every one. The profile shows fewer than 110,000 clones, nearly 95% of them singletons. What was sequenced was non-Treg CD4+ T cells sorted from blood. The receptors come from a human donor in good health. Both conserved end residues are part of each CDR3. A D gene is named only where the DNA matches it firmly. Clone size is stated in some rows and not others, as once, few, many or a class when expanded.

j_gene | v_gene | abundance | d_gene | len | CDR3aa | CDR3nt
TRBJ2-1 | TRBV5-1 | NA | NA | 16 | CASSFLFGGSYNEQFF | TGCGCCAGCAGCTTCCTCTTTGGGGGCTCCTACAATGAGCAGTTCTTC
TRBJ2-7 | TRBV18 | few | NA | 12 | CASSPRSYEQYF | TGTGCCAGCTCACCGAGATCCTACGAGCAGTACTTC
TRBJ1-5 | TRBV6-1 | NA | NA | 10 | CASSEWPQHF | TGTGCCAGCAGTGAATGGCCCCAGCATTTT
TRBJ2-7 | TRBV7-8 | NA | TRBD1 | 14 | CASSSGTEAHEQYF | TGTGCCAGCAGCTCCGGGACAGAGGCCCACGAGCAGTACTTC
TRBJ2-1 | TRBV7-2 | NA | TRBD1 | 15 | CASSIPGQLYNEQFF | TGTGCCAGCAGCATACCGGGACAGCTTTACAATGAGCAGTTCTTC
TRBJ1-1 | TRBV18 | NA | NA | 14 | CASSPPYEFSEAFF | TGTGCCAGCTCACCACCGTACGAGTTCTCTGAAGCTTTCTTT
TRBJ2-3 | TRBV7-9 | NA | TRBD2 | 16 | CASSPSPGGGKDTQYF | TGTGCCAGCAGCCCCAGCCCTGGGGGAGGGAAAGATACGCAGTATTTT
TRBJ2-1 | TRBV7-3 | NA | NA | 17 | CASSPHGPGRTYNEQFF | TGTGCCAGCAGCCCCCATGGCCCGGGACGCACATACAATGAGCAGTTCTTC
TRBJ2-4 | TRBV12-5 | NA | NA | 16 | CASGLVPTPGGNIQYF | TGTGCTAGTGGTTTGGTACCCACGCCTGGGGGAAACATTCAGTACTTC
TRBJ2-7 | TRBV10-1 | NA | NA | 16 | CASSESGQPGVYEQYF | TGCGCCAGCAGTGAGTCCGGACAGCCAGGCGTCTACGAGCAGTACTTC
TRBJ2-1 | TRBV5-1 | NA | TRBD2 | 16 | CASSWGLASSYNEQFF | TGCGCCAGCAGCTGGGGACTAGCGAGCTCCTACAATGAGCAGTTCTTC
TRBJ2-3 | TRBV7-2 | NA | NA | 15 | CASSLALGPTDTQYF | TGTGCCAGCAGCTTAGCGTTGGGCCCCACAGATACGCAGTATTTT
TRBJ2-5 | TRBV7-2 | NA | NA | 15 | CASSTRSEYQETQYF | TGTGCCAGCAGCACTAGGAGCGAGTACCAAGAGACCCAGTACTTC
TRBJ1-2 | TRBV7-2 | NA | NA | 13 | CASSSDMGYGYTF | TGTGCCAGCAGCTCTGATATGGGCTATGGCTACACCTTC
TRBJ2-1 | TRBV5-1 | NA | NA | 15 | CASSLTSVAYNEQFF | TGCGCCAGCAGCTTGACGTCAGTAGCCTACAATGAGCAGTTCTTC
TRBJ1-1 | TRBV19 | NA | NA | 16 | CASRPGSGARNTEAFF | TGTGCCAGCCGTCCGGGCAGCGGCGCGAGGAACACTGAAGCTTTCTTT
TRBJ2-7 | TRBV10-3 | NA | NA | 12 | CAISDKTYEQYF | TGTGCCATCAGTGATAAGACTTACGAGCAGTACTTC
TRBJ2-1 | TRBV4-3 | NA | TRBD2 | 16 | CASSQAERGSYNEQFF | TGCGCCAGCAGCCAAGCGGAGCGGGGATCCTACAATGAGCAGTTCTTC
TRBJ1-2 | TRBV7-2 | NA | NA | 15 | CASSATPIGEGGYTF | TGTGCCAGCAGCGCGACGCCGATAGGTGAAGGAGGCTACACCTTC
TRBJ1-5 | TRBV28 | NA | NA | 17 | CASSLGQRKKSNQPQHF | TGTGCCAGCAGTTTAGGGCAGAGAAAAAAAAGCAATCAGCCCCAGCATTTT
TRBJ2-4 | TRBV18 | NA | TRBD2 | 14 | CASSQTSDKNIQYF | TGTGCCAGCTCACAAACTAGCGACAAAAACATTCAGTACTTC
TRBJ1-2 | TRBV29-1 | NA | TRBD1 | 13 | CSVERAGGNGYTF | TGCAGCGTTGAAAGGGCAGGGGGCAATGGCTACACCTTC
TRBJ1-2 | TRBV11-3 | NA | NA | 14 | CASSSLTGAYGYTF | TGTGCCAGCAGCTCTCTAACGGGGGCCTATGGCTACACCTTC
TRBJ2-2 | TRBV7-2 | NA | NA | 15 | CASSLTVGNTGELFF | TGTGCCAGCAGCTTAACGGTGGGGAACACCGGGGAGCTGTTTTTT
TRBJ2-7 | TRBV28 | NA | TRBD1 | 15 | CASSSPDRGTYEQYF | TGTGCCAGCAGTTCCCCGGACAGGGGCACCTACGAGCAGTACTTC
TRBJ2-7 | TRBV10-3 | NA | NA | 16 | CAISESTAIGSYEQYF | TGTGCCATCAGTGAGTCGACGGCTATTGGCTCCTACGAGCAGTACTTC
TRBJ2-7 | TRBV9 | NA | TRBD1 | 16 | CASSVGWAGGAEEQYF | TGTGCCAGCAGCGTAGGATGGGCAGGGGGCGCGGAAGAGCAGTACTTC
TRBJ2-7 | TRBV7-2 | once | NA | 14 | CASSSRAPSHEQYF | TGTGCCAGCAGCTCTCGGGCACCCAGCCACGAGCAGTACTTC
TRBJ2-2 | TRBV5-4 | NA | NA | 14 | CASSGTGLTGELFF | TGTGCCAGCAGCGGGACGGGCCTCACCGGGGAGCTGTTTTTT
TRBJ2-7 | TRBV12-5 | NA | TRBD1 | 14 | CASGFGTARYEQYF | TGTGCTAGTGGTTTTGGGACAGCCCGGTACGAGCAGTACTTC
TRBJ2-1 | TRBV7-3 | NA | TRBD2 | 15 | CASSLGLADINEQFF | TGTGCCAGCAGCCTGGGACTAGCGGATATCAATGAGCAGTTCTTC
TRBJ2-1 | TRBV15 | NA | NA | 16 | CATSRVSPGPLNEQFF | TGTGCCACCAGCAGAGTTAGCCCGGGGCCTCTCAATGAGCAGTTCTTC
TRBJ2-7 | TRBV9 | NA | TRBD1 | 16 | CASSVGVDRATYEQYF | TGTGCCAGCAGCGTAGGGGTGGACAGGGCTACCTACGAGCAGTACTTC
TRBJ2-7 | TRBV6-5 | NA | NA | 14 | CASSYVDDSYEQYF | TGTGCCAGCAGTTACGTTGATGACTCCTACGAGCAGTACTTC
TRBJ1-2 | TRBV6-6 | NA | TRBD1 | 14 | CASSDRGAYYGYTF | TGTGCCAGCAGTGACAGGGGAGCATACTATGGCTACACCTTC
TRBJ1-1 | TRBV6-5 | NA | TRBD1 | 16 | CASSSPPTGGRAEAFF | TGTGCCAGCAGTTCACCTCCGACAGGGGGACGGGCTGAAGCTTTCTTT
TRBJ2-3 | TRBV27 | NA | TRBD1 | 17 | CASSVFGGQGGADTQYF | TGTGCCAGCAGTGTATTCGGAGGACAGGGAGGCGCAGATACGCAGTATTTT